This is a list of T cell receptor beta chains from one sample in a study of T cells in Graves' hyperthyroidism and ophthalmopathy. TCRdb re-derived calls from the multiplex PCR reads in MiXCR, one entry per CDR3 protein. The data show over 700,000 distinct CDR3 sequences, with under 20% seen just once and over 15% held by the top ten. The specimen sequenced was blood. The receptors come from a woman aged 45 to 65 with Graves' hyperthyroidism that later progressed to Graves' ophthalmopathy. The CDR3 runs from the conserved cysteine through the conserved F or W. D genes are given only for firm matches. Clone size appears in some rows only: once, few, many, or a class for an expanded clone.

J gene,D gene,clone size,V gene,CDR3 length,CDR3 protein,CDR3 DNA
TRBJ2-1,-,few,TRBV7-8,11,CASSLSSEQFF,TGTGCCAGCAGCTTAAGCTCTGAGCAGTTCTTC
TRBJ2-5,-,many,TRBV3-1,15,CASSQMKRGRGSQYF,TGTGCCAGCAGCCAAATGAAGAGGGGGCGGGGTTCCCAGTACTTC
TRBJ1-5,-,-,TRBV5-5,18,CASSRTLQLGWFLEPQHF,TGTGCCAGCAGTCGAACTTTGCAGCTGGGGTGGTTCTTGGAGCCCCAGCATTTT
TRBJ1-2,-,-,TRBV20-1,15,CSAREQGWVGYGYTF,TGCAGTGCTAGAGAACAGGGCTGGGTCGGCTATGGCTACACCTTC
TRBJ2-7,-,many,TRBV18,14,CASSRGTDLYEQYF,TGTGCCAGCTCACGCGGGACAGACCTCTACGAGCAGTACTTC
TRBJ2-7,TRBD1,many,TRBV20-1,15,CSAEIGQGTSYEQYF,TGCAGTGCTGAGATAGGACAGGGGACCTCCTACGAGCAGTACTTC
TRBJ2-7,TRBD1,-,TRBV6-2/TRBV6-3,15,CPSRRTGGNNYEQYF,TGTCCCAGCAGGAGGACAGGAGGCAATAACTACGAGCAGTACTTT
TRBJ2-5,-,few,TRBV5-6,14,CASSFPGAGETQYF,TGTGCCAGCAGCTTCCCGGGGGCCGGGGAGACCCAGTACTTC
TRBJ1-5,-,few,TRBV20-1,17,CSARVQGQGYSNQPQHF,TGCAGTGCTAGAGTTCAGGGGCAGGGCTATAGCAATCAGCCCCAGCATTTT
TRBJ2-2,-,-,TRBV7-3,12,CASSLYSGELFF,TGTGCCAGCAGCTTATATTCCGGGGAGCTGTTTTTT
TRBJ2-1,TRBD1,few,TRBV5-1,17,CASSPGPGQAQRNEQFF,TGCGCCAGCAGCCCTGGACCGGGACAGGCCCAGAGAAATGAGCAGTTCTTC
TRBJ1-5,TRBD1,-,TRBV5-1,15,CASSWTGEGNQPQHF,TGCGCCAGCAGCTGGACAGGGGAGGGCAATCAGCCCCAGCATTTT
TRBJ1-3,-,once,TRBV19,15,CASSIGTDSGNTIYF,TGTGCCAGTAGTATTGGGACGGACTCTGGAAACACCATATATTTT
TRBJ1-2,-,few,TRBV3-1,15,CASSQGYSLIYGYTF,TGTGCCAGCAGCCAGGGTTACAGCTTGATCTATGGCTACACCTTC
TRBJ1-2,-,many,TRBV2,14,CASSERDTSYGYTF,TGTGCCAGCAGTGAACGGGACACTAGCTATGGCTACACCTTC
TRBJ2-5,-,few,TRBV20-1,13,CSARDGVGETQYF,TGCAGTGCTAGAGACGGGGTTGGAGAGACCCAGTACTTC
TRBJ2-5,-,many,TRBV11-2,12,CASRGAEKTQYF,TGTGCCTCTCGTGGAGCGGAAAAGACCCAGTACTTC
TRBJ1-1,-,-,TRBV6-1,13,CASSRPTGSEAFF,TGTGCCAGCAGCCGCCCGACAGGCTCTGAAGCTTTCTTT
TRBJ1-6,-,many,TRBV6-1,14,CASTRRRSDSPLHF,TGTGCCAGCACCCGCAGGAGGAGTGACTCACCCCTCCACTTT
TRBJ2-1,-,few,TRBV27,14,CASSWTPGSNEQFF,TGTGCCAGCAGTTGGACGCCAGGAAGCAATGAGCAGTTCTTC
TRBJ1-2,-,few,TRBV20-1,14,CSARRGAGNYGYTF,TGCAGTGCTAGGCGGGGCGCCGGTAACTATGGCTACACCTTC
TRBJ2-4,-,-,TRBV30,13,CAWAAGEYSSRYF,TGTGCCTGGGCCGCTGGAGAGTATTCTTCTCGGTACTTC
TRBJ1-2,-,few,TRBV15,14,CATSRDPLSYGYTF,TGTGCCACCAGCAGAGATCCGCTGAGCTATGGCTACACCTTC
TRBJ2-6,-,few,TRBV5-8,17,CASSLYRGYSGANVLTF,TGTGCCAGCAGCTTGTATCGCGGCTACTCTGGGGCCAACGTCCTGACTTTC
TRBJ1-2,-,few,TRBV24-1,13,CATSERNHYGYTF,TGTGCCACCAGTGAACGGAACCACTATGGCTACACCTTC
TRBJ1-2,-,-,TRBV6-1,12,CASSDNSAGYTF,TGTGCCAGCAGTGACAACAGCGCCGGCTACACCTTC
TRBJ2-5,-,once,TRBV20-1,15,CRARFPGVRQETQYF,TGCAGGGCTAGATTCCCGGGGGTGAGGCAAGAGACCCAGTACTTC
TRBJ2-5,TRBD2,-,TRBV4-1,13,CASSQRLAGTQYF,TGCGCCAGCAGCCAACGACTAGCAGGAACCCAGTACTTC